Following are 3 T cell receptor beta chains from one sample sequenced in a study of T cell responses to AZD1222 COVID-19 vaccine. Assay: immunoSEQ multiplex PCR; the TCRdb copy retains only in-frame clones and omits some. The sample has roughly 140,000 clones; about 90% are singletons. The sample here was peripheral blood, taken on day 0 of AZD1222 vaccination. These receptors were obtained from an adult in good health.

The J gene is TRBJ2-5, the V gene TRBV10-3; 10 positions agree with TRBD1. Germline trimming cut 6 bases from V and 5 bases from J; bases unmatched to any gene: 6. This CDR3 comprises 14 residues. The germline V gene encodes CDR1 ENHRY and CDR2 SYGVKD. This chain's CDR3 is CAISRQGAGETQYF. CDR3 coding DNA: TGTGCCATCAGCCGACAGGGGGCAGGGGAGACCCAGTACTTC.

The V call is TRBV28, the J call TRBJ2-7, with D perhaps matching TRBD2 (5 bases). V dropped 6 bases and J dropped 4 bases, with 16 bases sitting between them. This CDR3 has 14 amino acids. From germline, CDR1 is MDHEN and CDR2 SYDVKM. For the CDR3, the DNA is TGTGCCAGCAGGGATCTACGCGGGTTATACGAGCAGTACTTC. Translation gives CASRDLRGLYEQYF. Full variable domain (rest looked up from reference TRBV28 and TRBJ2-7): DVKVTQSSRYLVKRTGEKVFLECVQDMDHENMFWYRQDPGLGLRLIYFSYDVKMKEKGDIPEGYSVSREKKERFSLILESASTNQTSMYLCASRDLRGLYEQYFGPGTRLTVT.

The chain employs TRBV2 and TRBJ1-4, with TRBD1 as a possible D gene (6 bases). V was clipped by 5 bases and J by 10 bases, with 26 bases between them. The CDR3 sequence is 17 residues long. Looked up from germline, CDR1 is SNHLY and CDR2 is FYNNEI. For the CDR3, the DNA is TGTGCCAGCAGTAGCGGGGGGCGACGAGGTCTGGCTCGAAAACTGTTTTTT. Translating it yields CASSSGGRRGLARKLFF.